The rows below give T cell receptor beta chains drawn from one sample of a study of type 1 regulatory T cells. A single record per CDR3 protein comes from TCRdb applying MiXCR to the reads. The top ten hold 15% of the sample, which has about 14,000 distinct CDR3 sequences, approximately 13% seen once. No antigen has been identified for these receptors. The sequenced sample was cultured T cells, either the whole culture or a sorted T cell fraction (not recorded which). These receptor sequences come from a human donor in good health. Each CDR3 is given with its conserved first and last residue. The D gene is left open where the match is weak. The listing skips clone size in some rows; elsewhere it reads once, few, many or a size class.

clone_size	v_call	d_call	j_call	cdr3_aa	cdr3_nt
many	TRBV18	TRBD2	TRBJ2-1	CASSDTGTSGGYNEQFF	TGTGCCAGCTCGGACACTGGGACTAGCGGGGGGTACAATGAGCAGTTCTTC
few	TRBV18	.	TRBJ2-1	CASSPLPGGNEQFF	TGTGCCAGCTCACCGCTGCCAGGGGGGAATGAGCAGTTCTTC
.	TRBV20-1	TRBD2	TRBJ2-1	CSASGGRPSQFF	TGCAGTGCTAGTGGCGGGAGGCCAAGCCAGTTCTTC
many	TRBV7-2	TRBD2	TRBJ2-1	CASSPGGSHSYNEQFF	TGTGCCAGCAGCCCAGGCGGGAGCCACTCCTACAATGAGCAGTTCTTC
many	TRBV7-2	.	TRBJ2-3	CASSREGLDTQYF	TGTGCCAGCAGCCGCGAGGGCTTAGATACGCAGTATTTT
many	TRBV12-3/TRBV12-4	.	TRBJ2-1	CASSLSMSYNEQFF	TGTGCCAGCAGTTTATCTATGTCCTACAATGAGCAGTTCTTC
many	TRBV20-1	.	TRBJ2-7	CSARSEVWSYEQYF	TGCAGTGCTCGGTCGGAGGTCTGGAGCTACGAGCAGTACTTC
many	TRBV4-3	.	TRBJ2-3	CASSQGSSAITDTQYF	TGCGCCAGCAGCCAAGGGTCTAGCGCAATCACAGATACGCAGTATTTT
many	TRBV12-3/TRBV12-4	.	TRBJ2-7	CASTLTGSYEQYF	TGTGCCAGCACTTTAACAGGGTCCTACGAGCAGTACTTC
many	TRBV9	TRBD2	TRBJ2-7	CASSVGRGENYEQYF	TGTGCCAGCAGCGTAGGCCGGGGGGAGAACTACGAGCAGTACTTC
many	TRBV5-1	.	TRBJ2-2	CASTGRADAAPGELFF	TGCGCCAGCACGGGCCGGGCGGATGCGGCTCCCGGGGAGCTGTTTTTT
few	TRBV25-1	.	TRBJ2-5	CASTAEGTQYF	TGTGCCAGCACGGCCGAGGGGACCCAGTACTTC
many	TRBV29-1	TRBD1	TRBJ2-3	CSADRGTDTQYF	TGCAGTGCTGACAGGGGGACAGATACGCAGTATTTT
few	TRBV4-1	.	TRBJ2-7	CASSQDWVGQTLSYEQYF	TGCGCCAGCAGCCAAGATTGGGTTGGGCAAACCCTCTCCTACGAGCAGTACTTC
few	TRBV28	TRBD1	TRBJ1-6	CASGQGNSPLHF	TGTGCCAGTGGACAGGGTAATTCACCCCTCCACTTT
many	TRBV3-1	TRBD2	TRBJ2-1	CASSQVAGGYNEQFF	TGTGCCAGCAGCCAAGTAGCGGGAGGATACAATGAGCAGTTCTTC
once	TRBV5-1	.	TRBJ2-1	CASSPVAADEQFF	TGCGCCAGCAGCCCCGTGGCAGCGGATGAGCAGTTCTTC
once	TRBV12-3/TRBV12-4	.	TRBJ1-4	CASTPGPQSGRNEKLFF	TGTGCCAGCACTCCCGGCCCTCAATCCGGACGAAATGAAAAACTGTTTTTT
medium-sized	TRBV5-1	TRBD1	TRBJ2-5	CASSLPHQGARGETQYF	TGCGCCAGCAGCCTACCCCATCAGGGGGCTCGGGGGGAGACCCAGTACTTC
.	TRBV18	.	TRBJ2-1	CASSPQGLYNEQFF	TGTGCCAGCTCACCACAGGGACTGTACAATGAGCAGTTCTTC
many	TRBV5-1	TRBD2	TRBJ2-5	CASSGAGRGIQETQYF	TGCGCCAGCAGCGGAGCGGGAAGGGGCATTCAAGAGACCCAGTACTTC
.	TRBV20-1	TRBD2	TRBJ2-1	CSASRAGGADNEQFF	TGCAGTGCTAGTCGGGCGGGAGGGGCGGACAATGAGCAGTTCTTC
many	TRBV9	TRBD1	TRBJ2-1	CASSVLQGNNEQFF	TGTGCCAGCAGCGTATTACAGGGGAACAATGAGCAGTTCTTC
few	TRBV27	.	TRBJ1-4	CASSLSKGHRELFF	TGTGCCAGCAGTTTATCGAAGGGACATCGGGAACTGTTTTTT
medium-sized	TRBV5-1	.	TRBJ2-7	CASSVADSSYEQYF	TGCGCCAGCTCTGTAGCGGATAGCTCCTACGAGCAGTACTTC
many	TRBV6-5	TRBD1	TRBJ1-2	CASRLPGQGFGYTF	TGTGCCAGCAGGCTACCGGGACAGGGATTCGGCTACACCTTC
many	TRBV10-3	TRBD2	TRBJ2-5	CAISLGEGETQYF	TGTGCCATCTCCCTAGGGGAGGGTGAGACCCAGTACTTC